The rows below give T cell receptor beta chains drawn from one sample of a study of response to subunit inactivated influenza vaccine. TCRdb called the RT-PCR reads again in MiXCR, with one record for every CDR3 protein. The data show around 580,000 distinct CDR3 sequences, with approximately 12% seen just once and roughly a tenth held by the top ten. Sample: PBMCs from blood, taken on the day of vaccination. Receptors were obtained from a man in his fifties who received an inactivated influenza vaccine. The CDR3 runs from the conserved cysteine through the conserved F or W. A D gene is named only where the DNA matches it firmly. The size of a clone is reported for some rows only, either as once, few or many, or as a class for expanded clones.

abundance: .; v_gene: TRBV4-2; d_gene: .; j_gene: TRBJ2-4; CDR3nt: TGTGCCAGCAGCCAGGCAGGGTCATACATTCAGTACTTC; CDR3aa: CASSQAGSYIQYF
abundance: few; v_gene: TRBV5-1; d_gene: .; j_gene: TRBJ2-2; CDR3nt: TGCGCCAGCAGCCTGACAGCGGGCGGGGAGCTGTTTTTT; CDR3aa: CASSLTAGGELFF
abundance: .; v_gene: TRBV18; d_gene: TRBD1; j_gene: TRBJ2-7; CDR3nt: TGTGCCAGCTCACCACGTGGACAGGGATGGGAGCAGTACTTC; CDR3aa: CASSPRGQGWEQYF
abundance: many; v_gene: TRBV24-1; d_gene: .; j_gene: TRBJ2-1; CDR3nt: TGTGCCACCAGTGATTGGGGAAGGCGGAATGAGCAGTTCTTC; CDR3aa: CATSDWGRRNEQFF
abundance: many; v_gene: TRBV5-1; d_gene: TRBD1; j_gene: TRBJ2-2; CDR3nt: TGCGCCAGCAGCGCGATGGGACAGGGCAACACCGGGGAGCTGTTTTTT; CDR3aa: CASSAMGQGNTGELFF
abundance: few; v_gene: TRBV4-2; d_gene: TRBD1; j_gene: TRBJ1-3; CDR3nt: TGTGCCAGCAGCCAAGAAGGACAGGGACGAAACACCATATATTTT; CDR3aa: CASSQEGQGRNTIYF
abundance: .; v_gene: TRBV2; d_gene: TRBD1; j_gene: TRBJ1-1; CDR3nt: TGTGCCAGCACGGGACAGGGGCGAGTGTGGGCTTTCTTT; CDR3aa: CASTGQGRVWAFF
abundance: once; v_gene: TRBV29-1; d_gene: TRBD1; j_gene: TRBJ2-1; CDR3nt: TGCAGCGTGGGGGACAGGGGATTTTACAATGAGCAGTTCTTC; CDR3aa: CSVGDRGFYNEQFF
abundance: .; v_gene: TRBV12-3/TRBV12-4; d_gene: .; j_gene: TRBJ1-2; CDR3nt: TGTGCCAGCAGTTCAAGCTTGGGGCCTAACTATGGCTACACCTTC; CDR3aa: CASSSSLGPNYGYTF
abundance: few; v_gene: TRBV10-3; d_gene: .; j_gene: TRBJ2-1; CDR3nt: TGTGCCATCAGTGATACTATTTACAATGAGCAGTTCTTC; CDR3aa: CAISDTIYNEQFF
abundance: .; v_gene: TRBV6-1; d_gene: .; j_gene: TRBJ2-2; CDR3nt: TGTGCCAGCAGCCCCCTGCCCTATGAGACCGGGGAGCTGTTTTTT; CDR3aa: CASSPLPYETGELFF
abundance: many; v_gene: TRBV12-3/TRBV12-4; d_gene: .; j_gene: TRBJ2-7; CDR3nt: TGTGCCAGCAGCGCGAGAGCGGGTCCCTCCTACGAGCAGTACTTC; CDR3aa: CASSARAGPSYEQYF
abundance: .; v_gene: TRBV3-1; d_gene: TRBD2; j_gene: TRBJ2-5; CDR3nt: TGTGCCAGCATGCCTAGCGGGAGGGCAATAGAGACCCAGTACTTC; CDR3aa: CASMPSGRAIETQYF
abundance: few; v_gene: TRBV5-1; d_gene: TRBD1; j_gene: TRBJ1-1; CDR3nt: TGCGCCAGCAGCTTTGGACAGGGCTGGGCAACTGAAGCTTTCTTT; CDR3aa: CASSFGQGWATEAFF
abundance: few; v_gene: TRBV19; d_gene: TRBD1; j_gene: TRBJ2-1; CDR3nt: TGTGCCAGCCAAGGACAGGGAACCTACAATGAGCAGTTCTTC; CDR3aa: CASQGQGTYNEQFF
abundance: many; v_gene: TRBV29-1; d_gene: TRBD1; j_gene: TRBJ1-2; CDR3nt: TGCAGCGCAGGGGGGGAAACAGAGGGCTACACCTTC; CDR3aa: CSAGGETEGYTF
abundance: .; v_gene: TRBV23-1; d_gene: .; j_gene: TRBJ2-7; CDR3nt: TGCGCCAGCAGTCCCCGGCAGGGTTGCCCCTACGAGCAGTACTTC; CDR3aa: CASSPRQGCPYEQYF
abundance: many; v_gene: TRBV12-3/TRBV12-4; d_gene: .; j_gene: TRBJ2-7; CDR3nt: TGTGCCAGCAGTTTGGGCTCCAGCTCCTACGAGCAGTACTTC; CDR3aa: CASSLGSSSYEQYF
abundance: few; v_gene: TRBV7-9; d_gene: .; j_gene: TRBJ2-7; CDR3nt: TGTGCCAGCAGCTCTCGCGGGCAGGGAGTCGACGAGCAGTACTTC; CDR3aa: CASSSRGQGVDEQYF
abundance: few; v_gene: TRBV11-2; d_gene: .; j_gene: TRBJ2-3; CDR3nt: TGTGCCAGCAGCTTAGTGGTTCAAAATACGCAGTATTTT; CDR3aa: CASSLVVQNTQYF
abundance: .; v_gene: TRBV7-9; d_gene: .; j_gene: TRBJ2-1; CDR3nt: TGTGCCAGCAGCCCAAGCTGGGCTCAGCAGGGGAAGTTCTTC; CDR3aa: CASSPSWAQQGKFF
abundance: .; v_gene: TRBV3-1; d_gene: TRBD1; j_gene: TRBJ1-2; CDR3nt: TGTGCCAGCAGTCAGACAGGGGGCCAGTCCTATGGCTACACCTTC; CDR3aa: CASSQTGGQSYGYTF
abundance: many; v_gene: TRBV18; d_gene: .; j_gene: TRBJ2-2; CDR3nt: TGTGCCAGCTCAGAAGGGGATCAGTACACCGGGGAGCTGTTTTTT; CDR3aa: CASSEGDQYTGELFF
abundance: .; v_gene: TRBV20-1; d_gene: TRBD2; j_gene: TRBJ2-2; CDR3nt: TGCAGTGCTAGCGGGAGGGCCGTCGGGGAGCTGTTTTTT; CDR3aa: CSASGRAVGELFF
abundance: .; v_gene: TRBV6-1; d_gene: TRBD2; j_gene: TRBJ2-7; CDR3nt: TGTGCCAGCAGGACCGGGACTAGCGGGAGCTCCTACGAGCAGTACTTC; CDR3aa: CASRTGTSGSSYEQYF
abundance: few; v_gene: TRBV28; d_gene: TRBD1; j_gene: TRBJ2-3; CDR3nt: TGTGCCAGCAGTCATAACCTAGGGACAGGTCCCCGAGGTACGCAGTATTTT; CDR3aa: CASSHNLGTGPRGTQYF
abundance: .; v_gene: TRBV6-5; d_gene: .; j_gene: TRBJ1-6; CDR3nt: TGTGCCAGCAGTTACCAAGGACTTGGAGTTGATTCACCCCTCCACTTT; CDR3aa: CASSYQGLGVDSPLHF
abundance: few; v_gene: TRBV12-3/TRBV12-4; d_gene: .; j_gene: TRBJ1-2; CDR3nt: TGTGCCAGCAGTTTCGCGGACACCATCATTGGCTACACCTTC; CDR3aa: CASSFADTIIGYTF
abundance: few; v_gene: TRBV28; d_gene: .; j_gene: TRBJ2-1; CDR3nt: TGTGCCAGCAGTTCATCCGGGACCAGCTCCTACAATGAGCAGTTCTTC; CDR3aa: CASSSSGTSSYNEQFF
abundance: .; v_gene: TRBV28; d_gene: .; j_gene: TRBJ2-1; CDR3nt: TGTGCCAGCAGCCGAGTTGCGGGACCCCGTGTATACAATGAGCAGTTCTTC; CDR3aa: CASSRVAGPRVYNEQFF
abundance: .; v_gene: TRBV7-2; d_gene: .; j_gene: TRBJ1-1; CDR3nt: TGTGCCAGCAGGAAGGGGCGCGAGGGGGCTGAAGCTTTCTTT; CDR3aa: CASRKGREGAEAFF
abundance: .; v_gene: TRBV25-1; d_gene: .; j_gene: TRBJ1-5; CDR3nt: TGTGCCAGCACCCCACGGGGCGGAGGCAATCAGCCCCAGCATTTT; CDR3aa: CASTPRGGGNQPQHF
abundance: many; v_gene: TRBV4-2; d_gene: TRBD1; j_gene: TRBJ2-2; CDR3nt: TGTGCCAGCAGCCAAGGGACAGGGGGAGACACCGGGGAGCTGTTTTTT; CDR3aa: CASSQGTGGDTGELFF
abundance: .; v_gene: TRBV4-3; d_gene: .; j_gene: TRBJ1-3; CDR3nt: TGCGCCAGCAGCCAAGATTTCGGGGGCTCTGGAAACACCATATATTTT; CDR3aa: CASSQDFGGSGNTIYF
abundance: few; v_gene: TRBV9; d_gene: .; j_gene: TRBJ2-7; CDR3nt: TGTGCCAGCAGCGTAGGTGTAGGGCAGACCTACGAGCAGTACTTC; CDR3aa: CASSVGVGQTYEQYF
abundance: few; v_gene: TRBV28; d_gene: TRBD2; j_gene: TRBJ2-7; CDR3nt: TGTGCCAGCAGTTCCTCCCCCGGAGCGGGGGGGCTTTACGAGCAGTACTTC; CDR3aa: CASSSSPGAGGLYEQYF
abundance: .; v_gene: TRBV28; d_gene: .; j_gene: TRBJ2-5; CDR3nt: TGTGCCAGCAGTTTATTTGGCGGTCCGACCCAGTACTTC; CDR3aa: CASSLFGGPTQYF
abundance: few; v_gene: TRBV20-1; d_gene: .; j_gene: TRBJ1-1; CDR3nt: TGCAGTGCTAGAGCCGCCACGAGGAACACTGAAGCTTTCTTT; CDR3aa: CSARAATRNTEAFF
abundance: few; v_gene: TRBV5-1; d_gene: .; j_gene: TRBJ2-6; CDR3nt: TGCGCCAGCAGCTTGGGAACGGCCAACGTCCTGACTTTC; CDR3aa: CASSLGTANVLTF
abundance: few; v_gene: TRBV6-2/TRBV6-3; d_gene: .; j_gene: TRBJ2-7; CDR3nt: TGTGCCAGCAGACGCACGGGACGGGACCTCTCCTACGAGCAGTACTTC; CDR3aa: CASRRTGRDLSYEQYF
abundance: few; v_gene: TRBV4-3; d_gene: .; j_gene: TRBJ1-2; CDR3nt: TGCGCCAGTAGATCAGGACTGAACTATGGCTACACCTTC; CDR3aa: CASRSGLNYGYTF
abundance: .; v_gene: TRBV20-1; d_gene: TRBD1; j_gene: TRBJ2-7; CDR3nt: TGCAGTGCAAGGGGCCCCGGGACAGGGAACTACGAGCAGTACTTC; CDR3aa: CSARGPGTGNYEQYF
abundance: .; v_gene: TRBV7-2; d_gene: .; j_gene: TRBJ2-5; CDR3nt: TGTGCCAGCAGCCTAGCCGGGACACTACAAGAGACCCAGTACTTC; CDR3aa: CASSLAGTLQETQYF
abundance: few; v_gene: TRBV7-9; d_gene: .; j_gene: TRBJ1-5; CDR3nt: TGTGCCAGCAGCTTATTCGCAGGGCAGCCCCAGCATTTT; CDR3aa: CASSLFAGQPQHF
abundance: .; v_gene: TRBV12-3/TRBV12-4; d_gene: TRBD2; j_gene: TRBJ2-5; CDR3nt: TGTGCCAGCAGACTAGCGGGGGTTTGGGAGACCCAGTACTTC; CDR3aa: CASRLAGVWETQYF
abundance: few; v_gene: TRBV4-2; d_gene: .; j_gene: TRBJ2-4; CDR3nt: TGTGCCAGCAGCCAAGGAGAACGTCTAGCCAAAAACATTCAGTACTTC; CDR3aa: CASSQGERLAKNIQYF
abundance: few; v_gene: TRBV10-3; d_gene: TRBD1; j_gene: TRBJ1-5; CDR3nt: TGTGCCATCAGTAAGGGGACAGGCGAAAACAATCAGCCCCAGCATTTT; CDR3aa: CAISKGTGENNQPQHF
abundance: .; v_gene: TRBV27; d_gene: TRBD1; j_gene: TRBJ1-2; CDR3nt: TGTGCCAGCAAAAGGACAGGGGAACATGGCTACACCTTC; CDR3aa: CASKRTGEHGYTF
abundance: .; v_gene: TRBV9; d_gene: .; j_gene: TRBJ2-1; CDR3nt: TGTGCCAGCAGCGCTTGGAGGGACAATGGGCAGTTCTTC; CDR3aa: CASSAWRDNGQFF
abundance: .; v_gene: TRBV7-6; d_gene: TRBD2; j_gene: TRBJ2-1; CDR3nt: TGTGCCAGCAGCTTAGTTGGGACTAGCGGCTCCAATGAGCAGTTCTTC; CDR3aa: CASSLVGTSGSNEQFF
abundance: .; v_gene: TRBV4-1; d_gene: TRBD1; j_gene: TRBJ2-2; CDR3nt: TGCGCCAGCAGCCATCTCTTGTCCGGGACAGGCGCCGGGGAGCTGTTTTTT; CDR3aa: CASSHLLSGTGAGELFF
abundance: .; v_gene: TRBV3-1; d_gene: .; j_gene: TRBJ2-6; CDR3nt: TGTGCCAGCAGCCAACTACGAGACCGAACAGGAGCCAACGTCCTGACTTTC; CDR3aa: CASSQLRDRTGANVLTF
abundance: .; v_gene: TRBV7-9; d_gene: .; j_gene: TRBJ2-1; CDR3nt: TGTGCCAGCAGCTTAACGGGTTCGGAACGGCGGTTCTTC; CDR3aa: CASSLTGSERRFF
abundance: many; v_gene: TRBV7-2; d_gene: .; j_gene: TRBJ1-3; CDR3nt: TGTGCCAGCACCTTGCTGTCTGGAAACACCATATATTTT; CDR3aa: CASTLLSGNTIYF
abundance: .; v_gene: TRBV30; d_gene: TRBD1; j_gene: TRBJ2-5; CDR3nt: TGTGCCTGGAGTCACAGGACAGGGGCAGGGACCCAGTACTTC; CDR3aa: CAWSHRTGAGTQYF
abundance: .; v_gene: TRBV5-6; d_gene: TRBD2; j_gene: TRBJ2-3; CDR3nt: TGTGCCAGCAGCTTGGTTCTAGCGGGGGACTATGCAAGCACAGATACGCAGTATTTT; CDR3aa: CASSLVLAGDYASTDTQYF
abundance: .; v_gene: TRBV9; d_gene: .; j_gene: TRBJ2-7; CDR3nt: TGTGCCAGCAGCGTAGAACCCAGGGCAACATACGAGCAGTACTTC; CDR3aa: CASSVEPRATYEQYF